Listed here are 8 T cell receptor beta chains from one sample, sequenced in a study of blood T cell repertoires in COVID-19. Here immunoSEQ multiplex PCR was the method, and the copy in TCRdb shows in-frame clones only, minus some. The sample carries around 120,000 clones, under 95% recorded once. Material for sequencing was peripheral blood. These receptors came from a man in his 60s with COVID-19, enrolled during active disease.

This chain uses TRBV9 with TRBJ2-1, with 8 bases identical to TRBD1. This CDR3 spans 17 amino acids. The germline CDR1 and CDR2 sequences are SGDLS and YYNGEE. After removal of 0 bases from V and 6 bases from J, the junction contained 11 bases not matched to a gene. CDR3 region: CASSVEGTGAGFNEQFF. The CDR3 region has the DNA TGTGCCAGCAGCGTAGAGGGGACAGGAGCGGGTTTCAATGAGCAGTTCTTC.

The chain recombines TRBV3-1 (or the pseudogene TRBV3-2) with TRBJ1-4, with 7 nucleotides matching TRBD1. V was pared by 3 bases and J by 0 bases, with 7 bases of the junction left unmatched. This CDR3 is built from 17 residues. Germline V CDR1 and CDR2: LGHDT, YNNKEL (reference sequence). CDR3 sequence reads: CASSHRVGTATNEKLFF. The CDR3 nucleotides are TGTGCCAGCAGCCACCGGGTCGGGACAGCAACTAATGAAAAACTGTTTTTT.

The chain links TRBV2 to TRBJ2-1; 9 bases match TRBD1. CDR3 length: 15 amino acids. The V and J ends lost 5 bases and 0 bases, in that order; junction bases with no gene match: 2. The germline V gene has CDR1 SNHLY and CDR2 FYNNEI. In nucleotides, the CDR3 is TGTGCCAGCAGTCAGGACAGGGGCTCCTACAATGAGCAGTTCTTC. Translated: CASSQDRGSYNEQFF. Drawing the rest from reference TRBV2 and TRBJ2-1, the complete variable domain is EPEVTQTPSHQVTQMGQEVILRCVPISNHLYFYWYRQILGQKVEFLVSFYNNEISEKSEIFDDQFSVERPDGSNFTLKIRSTKLEDSAMYFCASSQDRGSYNEQFFGPGTRLTVL.

The V gene is TRBV19, the J gene TRBJ2-1; no clear D gene. The CDR3 contains 12 residues. Germline loops: CDR1 LNHDA, CDR2 SQIVND (reference sequence). V was cut by 8 bases and J by 7 bases, with 12 bases left in between. The CDR3 region is CASARYWNEQFF. The DNA of the CDR3 is TGTGCCAGTGCTAGGTACTGGAATGAGCAGTTCTTC.

The V call is TRBV18, the J call TRBJ1-2; a weak D match, TRBD1 (5 bases). The CDR3 runs to 12 residues. Trimming shortened V by 4 bases and J by 8 bases, and 11 bases separated the two germline ends. CDR1 and CDR2 (germline): KGHSH, LQKENI. The CDR3 region is CASSLDNIGYTF. CDR3 bases: TGTGCCAGCTCACTGGACAATATAGGCTACACCTTC.

The chain links TRBV30 to TRBJ2-7; 7 bases are a match to TRBD1. Germline trimming cut 1 base from V and 2 bases from J; bases unmatched to any gene: 5. This CDR3 is built from 14 residues. The germline CDR1 and CDR2 sequences are GTSNPN and SVGIG (reference sequence). The CDR3 protein is CAWSAGTVAYEQYF. As DNA, the CDR3 is TGTGCCTGGAGTGCCGGGACAGTAGCCTACGAGCAGTACTTC.

This clone came up a few times. This chain connects TRBV12-3 or TRBV12-4 to TRBJ2-7; maybe TRBD1 (6 bases). Trimming cost V 6 bases and J 6 bases, with 15 bases left between them. The CDR3 consists of 13 residues. CDR3 nucleotide sequence: TGTGCCAGCAGCTCGGGACACCGAGCCGAGCAGTACTTC. It translates to CASSSGHRAEQYF.

J is TRBJ1-2 and V is TRBV6-1; D gene ambiguous. The CDR3 is 16 amino acids. V was pared by 0 bases and J by 4 bases, with 15 bases between. Germline values: CDR1 MNHNS, CDR2 SASEGT. The CDR3 nucleotides are TGTGCCAGCAGTGAAGCACGAGGGAGGGCGCGCTATGGCTACACCTTC. This codes for CASSEARGRARYGYTF.